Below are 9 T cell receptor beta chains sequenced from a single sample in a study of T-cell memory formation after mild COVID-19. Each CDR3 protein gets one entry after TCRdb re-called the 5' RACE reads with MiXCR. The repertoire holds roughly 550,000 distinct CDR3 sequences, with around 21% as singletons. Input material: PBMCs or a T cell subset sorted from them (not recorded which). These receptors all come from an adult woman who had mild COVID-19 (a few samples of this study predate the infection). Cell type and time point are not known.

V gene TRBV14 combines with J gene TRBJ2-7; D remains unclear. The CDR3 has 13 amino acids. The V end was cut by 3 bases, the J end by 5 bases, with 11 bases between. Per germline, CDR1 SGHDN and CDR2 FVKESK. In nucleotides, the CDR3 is TGTGCCAGCAGCCACAGGCTAGGTCACGAGCAGTACTTC. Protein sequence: CASSHRLGHEQYF.

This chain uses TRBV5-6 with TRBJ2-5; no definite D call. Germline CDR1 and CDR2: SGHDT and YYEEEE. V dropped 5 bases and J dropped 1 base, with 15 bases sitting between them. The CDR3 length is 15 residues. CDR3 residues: CASSPVGVSQETQYF. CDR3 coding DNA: TGTGCCAGCAGTCCCGTTGGGGTCAGCCAAGAGACCCAGTACTTC. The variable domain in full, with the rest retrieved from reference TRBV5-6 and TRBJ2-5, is DAGVTQSPTHLIKTRGQQVTLRCSPKSGHDTVSWYQQALGQGPQFIFQYYEEEERQRGNFPDRFSGHQFPNYSSELNVNALLLGDSALYLCASSPVGVSQETQYFGPGTRLLVL.

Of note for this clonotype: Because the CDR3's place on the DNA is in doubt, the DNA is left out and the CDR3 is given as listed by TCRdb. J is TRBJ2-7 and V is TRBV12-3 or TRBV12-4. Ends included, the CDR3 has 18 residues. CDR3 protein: CASSSTTLWERSSYEQYF.

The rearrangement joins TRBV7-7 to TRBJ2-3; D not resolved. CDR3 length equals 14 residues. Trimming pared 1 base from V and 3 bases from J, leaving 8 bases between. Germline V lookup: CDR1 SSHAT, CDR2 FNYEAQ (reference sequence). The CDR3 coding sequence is TGTGCCAGCAGCTTAGAACTGGGGACAGATACGCAGTATTTT. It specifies CASSLELGTDTQYF.

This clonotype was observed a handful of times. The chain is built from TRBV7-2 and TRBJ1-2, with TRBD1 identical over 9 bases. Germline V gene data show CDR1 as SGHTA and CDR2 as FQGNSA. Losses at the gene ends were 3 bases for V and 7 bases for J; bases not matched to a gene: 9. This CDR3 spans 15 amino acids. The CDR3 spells CASSFSGTGLRGYTF. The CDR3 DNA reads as TGTGCCAGCAGCTTCTCCGGGACAGGGTTGCGTGGCTACACCTTC.

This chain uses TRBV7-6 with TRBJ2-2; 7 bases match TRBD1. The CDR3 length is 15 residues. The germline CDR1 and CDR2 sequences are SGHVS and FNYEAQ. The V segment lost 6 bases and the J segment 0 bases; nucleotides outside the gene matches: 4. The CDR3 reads CASSHRGPNTGELFF. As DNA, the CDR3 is TGTGCCAGCAGTCATAGGGGGCCGAACACCGGGGAGCTGTTTTTT.

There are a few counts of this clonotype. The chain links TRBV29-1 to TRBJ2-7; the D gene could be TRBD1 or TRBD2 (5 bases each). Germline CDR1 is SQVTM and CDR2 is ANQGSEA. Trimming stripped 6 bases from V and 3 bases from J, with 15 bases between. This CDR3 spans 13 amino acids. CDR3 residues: CSVGDLRGYEQYF. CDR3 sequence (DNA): TGCAGCGTGGGGGACCTAAGGGGCTACGAGCAGTACTTC.

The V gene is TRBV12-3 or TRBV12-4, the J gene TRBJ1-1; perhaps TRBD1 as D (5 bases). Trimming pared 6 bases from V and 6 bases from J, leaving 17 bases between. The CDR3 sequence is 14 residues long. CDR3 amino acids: CASRQPAGRAEAFF. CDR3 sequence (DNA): TGTGCCAGCAGGCAACCCGCAGGGAGAGCTGAAGCTTTCTTT.

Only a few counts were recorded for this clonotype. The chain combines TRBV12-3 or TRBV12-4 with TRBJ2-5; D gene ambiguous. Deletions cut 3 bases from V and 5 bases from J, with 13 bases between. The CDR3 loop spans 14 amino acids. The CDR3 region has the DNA TGTGCCAGCAGTTTGAATACCTATTCGGAGACCCAGTACTTC. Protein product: CASSLNTYSETQYF.